Following are 7 T cell receptor beta chains from one sample sequenced in a study of blood T cell repertoires in COVID-19. The method was immunoSEQ multiplex PCR; TCRdb's version includes in-frame clones alone and lacks a portion of them. Here the sample spans roughly 200,000 clones, under 90% being singletons. The specimen sequenced was peripheral blood. All receptors come from a human donor in a cohort sampled during active COVID-19.

This clone was counted a few times. The chain recombines TRBV15 with TRBJ1-1; D uncertain. The germline gives CDR1 LNHNV, CDR2 YYDKDF (reference sequence). The CDR3 runs to 15 residues. Trimming shortened V by 0 bases and J by 6 bases, and 14 bases separated the two germline ends. The CDR3 region is CATSRDLVLSAEAFF. CDR3 DNA sequence: TGTGCCACCAGCAGAGATCTCGTCTTATCGGCTGAAGCTTTCTTT.

The chain employs TRBV28 and TRBJ1-6; the D is unclear. CDR3 length equals 17 residues. Trimming stripped 6 bases from V and 0 bases from J, with 15 bases between. In germline, CDR1 is MDHEN, CDR2 SYDVKM. DNA for the CDR3: TGTGCCAGCAGAAAGTGGACGGGGAGCTCCTATAATTCACCCCTCCACTTT. It specifies CASRKWTGSSYNSPLHF.

The chain carries TRBV5-1 and TRBJ2-5; a weak D match, TRBD2 (6 bases). V lost 2 bases to trimming and J lost 1 base, with 9 bases between them. The CDR3 consists of 14 residues. CDR1 is SGHRS, CDR2 YFSETQ, per germline. CDR3 nucleotide sequence: TGCGCCAGCAGCTTCCTAGCGACCCAAGAGACCCAGTACTTC. It encodes CASSFLATQETQYF.

The chain has TRBV19 and TRBJ1-2, with 8 bases that match TRBD1. This CDR3 contains 14 residues. The V segment lost 5 bases and the J segment 3 bases; nucleotides outside the gene matches: 5. The germline gives CDR1 LNHDA, CDR2 SQIVND (reference sequence). The CDR3 spells CASSRQQGDYGYTF. Here the CDR3 DNA reads TGTGCCAGTAGTCGGCAACAGGGGGACTATGGCTACACCTTC.

The rearrangement uses TRBV28 and TRBJ2-7; no clear D gene. Deletions cut 8 bases from V and 0 bases from J, with 8 bases between. The CDR3 runs to 12 residues. The germline CDR1 and CDR2 sequences are MDHEN and SYDVKM. The chain's CDR3 is CASQHSSYEQYF. In DNA form, the CDR3 reads TGTGCCAGCCAGCACAGCTCCTACGAGCAGTACTTC.

The chain employs TRBV5-5 and TRBJ1-5; D is ambiguous. Germline loops: CDR1 SGHKS, CDR2 YYEKEE (reference sequence). There are 15 residues in the CDR3. The V gene lost 0 bases and the J gene lost 0 bases, with 7 bases spanning the gap. CDR3 loop: CASSLVINSNQPQHF. CDR3 nucleotides: TGTGCCAGCAGCTTGGTCATCAATAGCAATCAGCCCCAGCATTTT.

This chain joins TRBV5-1 and TRBJ2-1, with TRBD2 matching 12 bases. The CDR3 spans 18 residues. Germline V lookup: CDR1 SGHRS, CDR2 YFSETQ. The trim removed 0 bases at V and 0 bases at J, leaving 4 bases unmatched. The CDR3, as DNA: TGCGCCAGCAGCTTGGCGACTAGCGGGAGCTTCTCCTACAATGAGCAGTTCTTC. Amino acids: CASSLATSGSFSYNEQFF.